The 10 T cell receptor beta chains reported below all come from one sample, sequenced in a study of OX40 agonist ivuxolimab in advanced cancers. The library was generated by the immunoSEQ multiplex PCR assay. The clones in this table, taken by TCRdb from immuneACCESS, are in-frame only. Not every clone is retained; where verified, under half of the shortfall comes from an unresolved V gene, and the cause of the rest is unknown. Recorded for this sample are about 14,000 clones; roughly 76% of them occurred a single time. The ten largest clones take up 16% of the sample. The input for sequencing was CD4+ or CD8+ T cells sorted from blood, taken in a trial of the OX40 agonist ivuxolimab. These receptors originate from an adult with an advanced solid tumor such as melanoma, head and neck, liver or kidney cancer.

The CDR3 protein is CASSPWGSTEETQYF. The DNA for the CDR3 is TGTGCCAGCAGCCCCTGGGGCAGCACCGAAGAGACCCAGTACTTC. The V and J genes are TRBV9 and TRBJ2-5; tentative D call: TRBD1 (5 bases). The CDR3 runs to 15 residues. Germline CDR1 reads SGDLS; CDR2 reads YYNGEE. V gave up 4 bases and J gave up 3 bases, with 16 bases separating them. The full variable domain, with the rest looked up from reference TRBV9 and TRBJ2-5, is DSGVTQTPKHLITATGQRVTLRCSPRSGDLSVYWYQQSLDQGLQFLIQYYNGEERAKGNILERFSAQQFPDLHSELNLSSLELGDSALYFCASSPWGSTEETQYFGPGTRLLVL.

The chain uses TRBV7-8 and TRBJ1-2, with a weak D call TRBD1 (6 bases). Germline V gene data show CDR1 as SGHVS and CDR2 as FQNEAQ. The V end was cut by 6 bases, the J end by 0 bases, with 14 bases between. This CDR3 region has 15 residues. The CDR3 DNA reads TGTGCCAGCAGTCCTCGAGGGGGGGCTAACTATGGCTACACCTTC. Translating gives CASSPRGGANYGYTF.

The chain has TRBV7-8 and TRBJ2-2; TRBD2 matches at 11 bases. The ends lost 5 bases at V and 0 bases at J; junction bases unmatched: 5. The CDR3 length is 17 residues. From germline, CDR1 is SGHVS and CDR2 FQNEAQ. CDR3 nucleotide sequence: TGTGCCAGCAGCGTGCTAGCGGGGGGCGCGAACACCGGGGAGCTGTTTTTT. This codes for CASSVLAGGANTGELFF.

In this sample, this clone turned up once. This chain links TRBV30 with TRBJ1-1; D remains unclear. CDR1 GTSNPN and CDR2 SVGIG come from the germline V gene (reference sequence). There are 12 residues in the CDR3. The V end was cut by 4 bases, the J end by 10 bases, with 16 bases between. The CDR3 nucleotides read TGTGCCTGGACCCCCTCGGGAGCGGCAGCTTTCTTT. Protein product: CAWTPSGAAAFF.

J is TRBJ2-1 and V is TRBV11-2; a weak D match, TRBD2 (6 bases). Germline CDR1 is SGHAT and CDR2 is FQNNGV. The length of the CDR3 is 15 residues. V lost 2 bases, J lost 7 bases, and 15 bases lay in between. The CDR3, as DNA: TGTGCCAGCAGCTTAATAGGAGTAGCGGAGAATGAGCAGTTCTTC. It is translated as CASSLIGVAENEQFF.

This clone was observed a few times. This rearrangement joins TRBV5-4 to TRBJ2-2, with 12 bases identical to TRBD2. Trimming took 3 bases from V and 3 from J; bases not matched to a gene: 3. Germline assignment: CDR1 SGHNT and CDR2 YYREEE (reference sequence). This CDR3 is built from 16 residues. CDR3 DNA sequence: TGTGCCAGCAGCTCCGGACTAGCGGGGCACACCGGGGAGCTGTTTTTT. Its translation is CASSSGLAGHTGELFF.

The CDR3 sequence: CASSSPVTGSRTYEQYF. The CDR3 DNA sequence: TGCGCCAGCAGCTCACCGGTAACAGGGAGCAGGACCTACGAGCAGTACTTC. This chain connects TRBV5-1 to TRBJ2-7, with D possibly being TRBD1 (6 bases). This CDR3 region has 17 residues. The V and J ends lost 3 bases and 2 bases respectively, with 21 bases between them. The V gene's germline CDR1 is SGHRS and CDR2 YFSETQ.

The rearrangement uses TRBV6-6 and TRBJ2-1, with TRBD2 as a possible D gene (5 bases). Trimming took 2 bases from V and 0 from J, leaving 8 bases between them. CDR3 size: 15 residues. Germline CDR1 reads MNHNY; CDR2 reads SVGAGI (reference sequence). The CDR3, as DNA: TGTGCCAGCAGTTACCAGCGGAGCTCCTACAATGAGCAGTTCTTC. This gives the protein CASSYQRSSYNEQFF.

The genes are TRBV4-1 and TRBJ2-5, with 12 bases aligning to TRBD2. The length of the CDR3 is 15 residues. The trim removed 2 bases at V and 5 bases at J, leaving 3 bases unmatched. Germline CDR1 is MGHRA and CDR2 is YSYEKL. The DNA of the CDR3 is TGCGCCAGCAGCCAACGACTAGCGGGGGCGGAGACCCAGTACTTC. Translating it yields CASSQRLAGAETQYF.

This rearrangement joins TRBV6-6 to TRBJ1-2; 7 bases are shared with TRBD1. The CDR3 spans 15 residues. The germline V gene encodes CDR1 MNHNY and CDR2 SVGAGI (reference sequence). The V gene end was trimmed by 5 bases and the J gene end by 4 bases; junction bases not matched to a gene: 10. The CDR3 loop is CASSDQPGTVYGYTF. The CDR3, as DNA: TGTGCCAGCAGTGACCAACCCGGGACAGTCTATGGCTACACCTTC.